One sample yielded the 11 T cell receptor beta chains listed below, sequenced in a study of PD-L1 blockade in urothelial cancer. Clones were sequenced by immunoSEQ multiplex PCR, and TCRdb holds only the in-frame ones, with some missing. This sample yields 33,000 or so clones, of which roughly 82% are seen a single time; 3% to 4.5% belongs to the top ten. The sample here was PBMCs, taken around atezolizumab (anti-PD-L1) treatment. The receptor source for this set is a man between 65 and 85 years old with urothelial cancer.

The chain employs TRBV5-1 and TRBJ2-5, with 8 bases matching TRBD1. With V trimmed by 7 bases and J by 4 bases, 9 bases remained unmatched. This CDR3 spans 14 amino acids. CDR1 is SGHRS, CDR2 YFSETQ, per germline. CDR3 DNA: TGCGCCAGCTCTGGGGCAGGGGGCCGAGAGACCCAGTACTTC. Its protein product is CASSGAGGRETQYF.

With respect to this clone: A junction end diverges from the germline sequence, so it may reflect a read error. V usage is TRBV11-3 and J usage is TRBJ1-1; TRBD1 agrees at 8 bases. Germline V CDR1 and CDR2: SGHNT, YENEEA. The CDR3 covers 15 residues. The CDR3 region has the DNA TGTGCCAGCAGCCTAGATGGACAGGGAGGAGCTGAAGCTTTCTTT. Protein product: CASSLDGQGGAEAFF.

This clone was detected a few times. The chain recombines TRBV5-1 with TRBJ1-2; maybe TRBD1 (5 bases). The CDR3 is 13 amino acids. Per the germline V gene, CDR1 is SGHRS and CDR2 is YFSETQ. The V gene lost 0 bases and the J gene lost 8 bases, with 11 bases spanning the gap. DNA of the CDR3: TGCGCCAGCAGCTTGGAGGGGAACGGCGGCTACACCTTC. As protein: CASSLEGNGGYTF.

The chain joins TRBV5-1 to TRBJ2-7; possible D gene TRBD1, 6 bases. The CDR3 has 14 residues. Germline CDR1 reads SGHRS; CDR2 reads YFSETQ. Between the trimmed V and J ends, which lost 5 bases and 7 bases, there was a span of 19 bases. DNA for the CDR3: TGCGCCAGCAGTCTCGACAGGCCCGAAGGGGAGCAGTACTTC. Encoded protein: CASSLDRPEGEQYF.

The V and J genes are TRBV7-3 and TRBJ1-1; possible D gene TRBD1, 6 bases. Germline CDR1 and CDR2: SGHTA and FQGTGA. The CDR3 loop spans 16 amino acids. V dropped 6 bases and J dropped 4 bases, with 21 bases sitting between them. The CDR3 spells CASRTNRQAGGTEAFF. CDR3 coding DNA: TGTGCCAGCAGAACCAACCGACAGGCTGGGGGCACTGAAGCTTTCTTT. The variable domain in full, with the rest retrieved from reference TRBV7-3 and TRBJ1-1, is GAGVSQTPSNKVTEKGKYVELRCDPISGHTALYWYRQSLGQGPEFLIYFQGTGAADDSGLPNDRFFAVRPEGSVSTLKIQRTERGDSAVYLCASRTNRQAGGTEAFFGQGTRLTVV.

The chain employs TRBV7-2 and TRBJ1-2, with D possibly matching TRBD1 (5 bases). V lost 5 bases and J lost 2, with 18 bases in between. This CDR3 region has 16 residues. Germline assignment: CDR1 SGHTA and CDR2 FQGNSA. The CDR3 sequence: CASSPGGGMGNYGYTF. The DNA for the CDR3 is TGTGCCAGCAGCCCCGGGGGGGGGATGGGGAACTATGGCTACACCTTC.

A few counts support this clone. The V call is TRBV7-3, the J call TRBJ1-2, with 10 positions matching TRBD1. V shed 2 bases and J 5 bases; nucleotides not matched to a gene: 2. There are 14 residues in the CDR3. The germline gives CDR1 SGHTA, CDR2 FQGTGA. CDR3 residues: CASSLQGQGYGYTF. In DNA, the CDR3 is TGTGCCAGCAGCTTACAGGGACAGGGGTATGGCTACACCTTC.

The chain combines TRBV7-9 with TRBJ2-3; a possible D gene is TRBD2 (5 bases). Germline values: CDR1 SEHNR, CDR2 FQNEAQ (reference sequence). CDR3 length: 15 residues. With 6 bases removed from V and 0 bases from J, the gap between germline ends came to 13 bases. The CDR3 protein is CASREAGSSTDTQYF. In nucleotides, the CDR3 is TGTGCCAGCAGGGAGGCGGGTAGCAGCACAGATACGCAGTATTTT.

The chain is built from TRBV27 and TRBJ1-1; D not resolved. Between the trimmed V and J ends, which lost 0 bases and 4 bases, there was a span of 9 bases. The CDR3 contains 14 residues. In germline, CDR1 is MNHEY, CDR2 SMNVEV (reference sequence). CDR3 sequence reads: CASSLSQTSTEAFF. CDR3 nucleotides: TGTGCCAGCAGTTTATCGCAAACATCCACTGAAGCTTTCTTT.

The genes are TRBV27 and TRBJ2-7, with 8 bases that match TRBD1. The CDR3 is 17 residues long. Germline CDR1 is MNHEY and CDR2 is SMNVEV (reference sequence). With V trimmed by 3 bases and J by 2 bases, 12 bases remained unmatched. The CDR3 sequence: CASSFRADRGATYEQYF. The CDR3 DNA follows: TGTGCCAGCAGTTTTCGGGCCGACAGGGGAGCGACCTACGAGCAGTACTTC.

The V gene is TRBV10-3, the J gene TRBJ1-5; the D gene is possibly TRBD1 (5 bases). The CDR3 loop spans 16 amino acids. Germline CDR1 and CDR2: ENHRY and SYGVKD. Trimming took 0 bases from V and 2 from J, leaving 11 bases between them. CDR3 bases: TGTGCCATCAGTGAGTCGAGACAGATTGGCAATCAGCCCCAGCATTTT. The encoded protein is CAISESRQIGNQPQHF.